The 4 T cell receptor beta chains reported below all come from one sample, sequenced in a study of cytomegalovirus exposure and HLA in healthy donors. It was with 60 Vbeta and 13 Jbeta primers that the PCR ran. The protocol was immunoSEQ multiplex PCR, while the TCRdb copy is restricted to in-frame clones and leaves out a portion. The data show tens of thousands of clones, around four fifths seen once. Sequenced input: PBMCs. These receptors were obtained from a man in his forties or fifties in good health and CMV-seronegative.

The V call is TRBV25-1, the J call TRBJ1-5; the match to TRBD1 covers 9 bases. The ends lost 8 bases at V and 3 bases at J; junction bases unmatched: 2. The CDR3 has 13 residues. In germline, CDR1 is MGHDK, CDR2 SYGVNS. The CDR3 DNA sequence: TGTGCCAGCCGGGACAGGGACAATCAGCCCCAGCATTTT. It translates to CASRDRDNQPQHF.

The J gene is TRBJ2-7, the V gene TRBV20-1, with a weak D call TRBD1 (6 bases). The CDR3 sequence is 11 residues long. CDR1 is DFQATT, CDR2 SNEGSKA, per germline (reference sequence). In DNA form, the CDR3 reads TGCAGCGTGGGACATTCGGCCGAGCAGTACTTC. This encodes CSVGHSAEQYF.

The chain employs TRBV20-1 and TRBJ2-7, with unresolved D. The germline V gene encodes CDR1 DFQATT and CDR2 SNEGSKA (reference sequence). There are 11 residues in the CDR3. The V gene lost 3 bases and the J gene lost 1 base, with 4 bases spanning the gap. The CDR3 nucleotides are TGCAGTGCTAGGACTTCCTACGAGCAGTACTTC. Translating gives CSARTSYEQYF.

This clone was picked up a small number of times. J is TRBJ1-4 and V is TRBV7-6; a weak D match, TRBD1 (6 bases). CDR3 length equals 14 residues. Germline V gene data show CDR1 as SGHVS and CDR2 as FNYEAQ. Trimming cost V 1 base and J 8 bases, with 11 bases left between them. The CDR3, as DNA: TGTGCCAGCAGCTTAGGGCAGGGGCGGGAAAAACTGTTTTTT. Amino acids: CASSLGQGREKLFF.